This TCR beta chain was sequenced in a study of T cells after posttransplantation cyclophosphamide. Germline loops: CDR1 KGHSH, CDR2 LQKENI. This CDR3 is 13 amino acids long. Trimming took off 3 bases at V and 6 bases at J, with 11 bases between the two ends. Generated by immunoSEQ multiplex PCR, the TCRdb table keeps only in-frame clones and is missing some. The data show roughly 4,400 clones, roughly 77% seen once. This clone appeared once. Cyclophosphamide on days +3 and +4 followed busulfan-fludarabine conditioning and a marrow graft. This material consisted of PBMCs, taken after an allogeneic stem cell transplant with post-transplant cyclophosphamide. This TCR was sampled from a female patient aged 50-65 years who received an allogeneic stem cell transplant from a related donor, was CMV-positive, and had no GVHD. Part of the T cell pool may stem from the graft donor. The J gene is TRBJ1-2, the V gene TRBV18; TRBD1 might be the D (5 bases). The CDR3 DNA reads TGTGCCAGCTCACCCCCAGGGAGGGATGGCTACACCTTC. As protein: CASSPPGRDGYTF.